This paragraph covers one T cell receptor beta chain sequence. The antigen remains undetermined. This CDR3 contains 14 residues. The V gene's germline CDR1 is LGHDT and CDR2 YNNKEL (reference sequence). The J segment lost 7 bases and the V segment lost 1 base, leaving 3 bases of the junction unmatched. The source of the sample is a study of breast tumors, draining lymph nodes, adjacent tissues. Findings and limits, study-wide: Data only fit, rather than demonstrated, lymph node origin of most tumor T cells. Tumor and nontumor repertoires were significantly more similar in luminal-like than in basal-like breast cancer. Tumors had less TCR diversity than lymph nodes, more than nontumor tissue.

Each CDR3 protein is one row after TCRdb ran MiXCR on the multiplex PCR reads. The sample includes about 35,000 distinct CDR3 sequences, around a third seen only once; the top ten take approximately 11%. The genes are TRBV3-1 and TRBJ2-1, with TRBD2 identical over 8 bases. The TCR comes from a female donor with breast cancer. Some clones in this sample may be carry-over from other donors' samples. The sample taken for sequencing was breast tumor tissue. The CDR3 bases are TGTGCCAGCAGCCAAGCGGGAGGGCTAAATGAGCAGTTCTTC. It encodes CASSQAGGLNEQFF.